The 5 T cell receptor beta chains reported below all come from one sample, sequenced in a study of response to subunit inactivated influenza vaccine. MiXCR, run by TCRdb on the RT-PCR reads, gives a single entry per CDR3 protein. Here the sample spans approximately 530,000 distinct CDR3 sequences, 6% to 9% being singletons. The sequencing used PBMCs from blood, collected less than 30 months after vaccination. The receptors come from a man in his fifties or sixties who received an inactivated influenza vaccine.

V usage is TRBV27 and J usage is TRBJ2-3; 7 positions agree with TRBD2. Losses at the gene ends were 3 bases for V and 14 bases for J; bases not matched to a gene: 8. Per the germline V gene, CDR1 is MNHEY and CDR2 is SMNVEV (reference sequence). The CDR3 sequence is 12 residues long. In DNA form, the CDR3 reads TGTGCCAGCAGTTTCGGACTAGTCGGCCTGTATTTT. Translation gives CASSFGLVGLYF.

The genes are TRBV28 and TRBJ2-2; D possibly corresponds to TRBD1 (6 bases). Germline loops: CDR1 MDHEN, CDR2 SYDVKM. The CDR3 has 14 amino acids. V was trimmed by 5 bases and J by 8 bases, leaving 15 bases between them. CDR3 loop: CASSPTGLPGELFF. The CDR3 nucleotides are TGTGCCAGCAGTCCTACAGGGCTTCCTGGGGAGCTGTTTTTT. The full variable domain, its missing parts supplied by reference TRBV28 and TRBJ2-2, is DVKVTQSSRYLVKRTGEKVFLECVQDMDHENMFWYRQDPGLGLRLIYFSYDVKMKEKGDIPEGYSVSREKKERFSLILESASTNQTSMYLCASSPTGLPGELFFGEGSRLTVL.

This chain links TRBV12-3 or TRBV12-4 with TRBJ2-1; D is perhaps TRBD1 (6 bases). The CDR3 runs to 15 residues. V shed 7 bases and J shed 6 bases, with 19 bases lying between them. The chain's CDR3 is CASIPGAAWGNEQFF. CDR3 in DNA: TGTGCCAGCATCCCAGGGGCAGCCTGGGGCAATGAGCAGTTCTTC.

This clonotype occurred many times. The chain joins TRBV7-8 to TRBJ2-1; TRBD1 aligns across 7 bases. CDR1 SGHVS and CDR2 FQNEAQ come from the germline V gene. The CDR3 is 14 amino acids. V shed 1 base, J shed 4 bases, and the junction held 1 base outside the gene matches. Here the CDR3 DNA reads TGTGCCAGCAGCTTAGGGGACAGATACAATGAGCAGTTCTTC. Translating gives CASSLGDRYNEQFF.

The CDR3 region has the DNA TGTGCCAGCAGCCAAGGGGACAGGGGTTCCTCTGGAAACACCATATATTTT. Protein sequence: CASSQGDRGSSGNTIYF. J is TRBJ1-3 and V is TRBV3-1; 10 nucleotides line up with TRBD1. CDR3 length: 17 amino acids. After removal of 1 base from V and 0 bases from J, the junction contained 3 bases not matched to a gene. The V gene's germline CDR1 is LGHDT and CDR2 YNNKEL (reference sequence). The whole variable domain, remainder taken from reference TRBV3-1 and TRBJ1-3, is DTAVSQTPKYLVTQMGNDKSIKCEQNLGHDTMYWYKQDSKKFLKIMFSYNNKELIINETVPNRFSPKSPDKAHLNLHINSLELGDSAVYFCASSQGDRGSSGNTIYFGEGSWLTVV.